The 5 T cell receptor beta chains in this list originate from one sample, sequenced in a study of cytomegalovirus exposure and HLA in healthy donors. Assay: immunoSEQ multiplex PCR; the TCRdb copy retains only in-frame clones and omits some. The table lists about 110,000 clones, about nine tenths of them singletons. Sequencing was performed on PBMCs. The receptors here all came from a woman between 18 and 29 years old in good health and CMV-seronegative.

The chain links TRBV28 to TRBJ2-2, with D uncertain. The germline V gene has CDR1 MDHEN and CDR2 SYDVKM. The CDR3 runs to 14 residues. Trimming took 3 bases from V and 3 from J, leaving 8 bases between them. This CDR3 is CASSFRLYTGELFF. CDR3 coding DNA: TGTGCCAGCAGTTTTCGGTTGTACACCGGGGAGCTGTTTTTT.

J is TRBJ2-4 and V is TRBV28; tentative D call: TRBD2 (5 bases). Germline V gives CDR1 MDHEN, CDR2 SYDVKM. CDR3 length: 16 residues. The V end lost 7 bases, the J end lost 3 bases, and 19 bases lay between the germline ends. CDR3 bases: TGTGCCAGCACCCGACCGGGCTCGAGGGTCAAAAACATTCAGTACTTC. This sequence encodes CASTRPGSRVKNIQYF.

The genes are TRBV5-1 and TRBJ2-3; the D gene is possibly TRBD1 (5 bases). Germline V gene data show CDR1 as SGHRS and CDR2 as YFSETQ. The CDR3 runs 15 residues. V dropped 0 bases and J dropped 6 bases, with 14 bases sitting between them. The CDR3 here is CASSLGGPPRDTQYF. The CDR3 nucleotides read TGCGCCAGCAGCTTGGGGGGCCCGCCAAGGGATACGCAGTATTTT.

This chain links TRBV7-9 with TRBJ2-7, with a weak D call TRBD1 (6 bases). This CDR3 has 15 amino acids. The V and J ends lost 5 bases and 2 bases respectively, with 16 bases between them. The germline V gene encodes CDR1 SEHNR and CDR2 FQNEAQ (reference sequence). This CDR3 reads CASSPRPQGPYEQYF. The CDR3 DNA reads TGTGCCAGCAGCCCGCGCCCACAGGGCCCCTACGAGCAGTACTTC.

The genes are TRBV5-5 and TRBJ2-7, with 8 bases fitting TRBD1. Trimming removed 5 bases from V and 2 bases from J; junction bases left unmatched: 6. This CDR3 contains 14 residues. Per the germline V gene, CDR1 is SGHKS and CDR2 is YYEKEE (reference sequence). The CDR3 bases are TGTGCCAGCAGTTTCGACAGGGGCACCTACGAGCAGTACTTC. It specifies CASSFDRGTYEQYF.